The clone carrying this TCR beta chain has a handful of counts. Looked up from germline, CDR1 is KGHSH and CDR2 is LQKENI. The CDR3 length is 16 residues. Trimming took off 3 bases at V and 0 bases at J, with 13 bases between the two ends. This entry is derived from a study of beta chain features in type 1 diabetes. cDNA synthesis used the whole RNA isolate, giving expressed TCRB sequences. Libraries were prepared by immunoSEQ multiplex PCR; TCRdb keeps only in-frame clonotypes and omits some of them. The sample lists about 140,000 clones; 6.9% were seen once. The chain has TRBV18 and TRBJ2-3; the D gene is possibly TRBD1 (6 bases). Sequences were obtained from central memory CD4+ T cells from blood. This sequence originates from a young woman in good health. CDR3 residues: CASSPSWQGSTDTQYF. DNA of the CDR3: TGTGCCAGCTCACCGTCGTGGCAGGGGAGCACAGATACGCAGTATTTT.